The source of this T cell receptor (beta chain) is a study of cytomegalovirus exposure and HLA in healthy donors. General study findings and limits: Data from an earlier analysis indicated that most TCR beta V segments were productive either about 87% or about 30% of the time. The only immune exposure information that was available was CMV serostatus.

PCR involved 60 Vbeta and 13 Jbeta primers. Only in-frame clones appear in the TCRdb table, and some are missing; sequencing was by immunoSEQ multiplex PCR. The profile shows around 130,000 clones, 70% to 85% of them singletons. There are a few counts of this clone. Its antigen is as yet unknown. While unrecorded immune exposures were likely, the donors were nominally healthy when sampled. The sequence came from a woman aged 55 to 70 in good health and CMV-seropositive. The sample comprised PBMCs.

CDR3 sequence: CASSSGQGVYNSPLHF. For the CDR3, the DNA is TGCGCCAGCAGCTCGGGACAGGGCGTGTATAATTCACCCCTCCACTTT. The chain carries TRBV5-1 and TRBJ1-6; 9 bases are a match to TRBD1. CDR1 and CDR2 from the germline V gene are SGHRS and YFSETQ. The CDR3 is made up of 16 amino acids. The J segment lost 4 bases and the V segment lost 3 bases, leaving 5 bases of the junction unmatched.